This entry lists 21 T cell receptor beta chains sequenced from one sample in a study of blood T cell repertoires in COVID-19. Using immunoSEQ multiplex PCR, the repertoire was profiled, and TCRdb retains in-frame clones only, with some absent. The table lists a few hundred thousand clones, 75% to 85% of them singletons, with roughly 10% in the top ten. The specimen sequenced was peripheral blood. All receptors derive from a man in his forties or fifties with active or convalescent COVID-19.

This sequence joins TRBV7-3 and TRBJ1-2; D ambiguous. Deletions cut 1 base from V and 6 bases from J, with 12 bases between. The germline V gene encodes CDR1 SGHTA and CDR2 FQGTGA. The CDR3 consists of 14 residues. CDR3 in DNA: TGTGCCAGCAGCTTAATGTTCCAGGCTGATGGCTACACCTTC. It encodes CASSLMFQADGYTF.

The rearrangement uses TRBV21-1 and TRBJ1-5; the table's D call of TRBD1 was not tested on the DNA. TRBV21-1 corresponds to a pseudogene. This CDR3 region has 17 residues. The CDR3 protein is CASSKGPKQGLDQPQHF. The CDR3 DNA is TGTGCCAGCAGCAAAGGACCTAAACAGGGCCTGGATCAGCCCCAGCATTTT.

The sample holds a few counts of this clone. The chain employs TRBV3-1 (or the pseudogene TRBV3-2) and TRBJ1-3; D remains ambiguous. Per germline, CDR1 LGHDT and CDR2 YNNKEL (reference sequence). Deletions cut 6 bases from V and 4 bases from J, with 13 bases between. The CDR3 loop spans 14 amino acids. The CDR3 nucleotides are TGTGCCAGCAGGTCTTTCGGTTTGGGAAACACCATATATTTT. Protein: CASRSFGLGNTIYF.

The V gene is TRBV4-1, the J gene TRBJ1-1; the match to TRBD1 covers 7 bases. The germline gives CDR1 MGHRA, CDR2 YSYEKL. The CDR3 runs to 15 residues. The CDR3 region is CPRPRPGTVNTEAFF. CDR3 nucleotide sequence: TGCCCCCGCCCCCGCCCCGGGACAGTGAACACTGAAGCTTTCTTT.

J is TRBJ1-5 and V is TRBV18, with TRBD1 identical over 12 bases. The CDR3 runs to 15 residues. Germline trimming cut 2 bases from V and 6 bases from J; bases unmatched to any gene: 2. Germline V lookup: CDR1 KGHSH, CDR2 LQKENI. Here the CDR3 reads CASSPGTGGVQPQHF. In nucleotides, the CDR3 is TGTGCCAGCTCACCAGGGACAGGGGGCGTTCAGCCCCAGCATTTT.

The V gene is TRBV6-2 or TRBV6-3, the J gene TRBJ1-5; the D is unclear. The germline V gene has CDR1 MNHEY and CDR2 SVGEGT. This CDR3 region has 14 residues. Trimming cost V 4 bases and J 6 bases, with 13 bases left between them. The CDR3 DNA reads TGTGCCAGCAGTTTTCTCCCTACCGGTCAGCCCCAGCATTTT. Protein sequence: CASSFLPTGQPQHF.

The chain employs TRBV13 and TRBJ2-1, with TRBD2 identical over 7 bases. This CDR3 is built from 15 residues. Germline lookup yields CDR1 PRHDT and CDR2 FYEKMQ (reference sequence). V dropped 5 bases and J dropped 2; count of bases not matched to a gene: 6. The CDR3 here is CASSASGTAYNEQFF. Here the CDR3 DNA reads TGTGCCAGCAGCGCAAGCGGGACCGCCTACAATGAGCAGTTCTTC. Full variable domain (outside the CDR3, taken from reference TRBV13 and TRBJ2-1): AAGVIQSPRHLIKEKRETATLKCYPIPRHDTVYWYQQGPGQDPQFLISFYEKMQSDKGSIPDRFSAQQFSDYHSELNMSSLELGDSALYFCASSASGTAYNEQFFGPGTRLTVL.

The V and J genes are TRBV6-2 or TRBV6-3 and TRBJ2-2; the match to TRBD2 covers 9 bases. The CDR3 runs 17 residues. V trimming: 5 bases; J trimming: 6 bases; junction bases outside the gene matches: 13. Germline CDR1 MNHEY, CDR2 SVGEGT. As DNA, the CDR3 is TGTGCCAGCAGTCGCCAGCCGGGACTAGCCCTTGCCGGGGAGCTGTTTTTT. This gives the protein CASSRQPGLALAGELFF.

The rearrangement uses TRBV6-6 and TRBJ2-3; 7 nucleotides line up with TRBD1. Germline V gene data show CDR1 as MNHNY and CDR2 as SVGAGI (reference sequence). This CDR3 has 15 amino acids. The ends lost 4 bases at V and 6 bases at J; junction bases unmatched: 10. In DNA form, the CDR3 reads TGTGCCAGCAGTTCGACAGGGAGCCTTCGGGATACGCAGTATTTT. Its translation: CASSSTGSLRDTQYF.

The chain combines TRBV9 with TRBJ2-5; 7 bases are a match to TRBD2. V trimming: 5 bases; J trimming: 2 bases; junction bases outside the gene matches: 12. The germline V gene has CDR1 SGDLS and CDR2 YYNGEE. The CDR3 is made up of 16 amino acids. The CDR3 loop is CASSRTRGAGQETQYF. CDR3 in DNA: TGTGCCAGCAGTAGGACCCGGGGAGCGGGGCAAGAGACCCAGTACTTC.

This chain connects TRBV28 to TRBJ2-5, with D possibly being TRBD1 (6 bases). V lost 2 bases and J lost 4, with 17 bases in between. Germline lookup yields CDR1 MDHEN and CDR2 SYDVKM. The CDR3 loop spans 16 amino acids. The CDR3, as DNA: TGTGCCAGCAGTTTAGTCCCCACGGGACAACCAGAGACCCAGTACTTC. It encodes CASSLVPTGQPETQYF.

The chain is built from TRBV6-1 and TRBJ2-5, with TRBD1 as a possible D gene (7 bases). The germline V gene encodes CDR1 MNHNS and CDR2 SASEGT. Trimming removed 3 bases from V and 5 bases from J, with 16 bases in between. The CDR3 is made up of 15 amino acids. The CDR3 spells CASSENRGREETQYF. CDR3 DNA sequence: TGTGCCAGCAGTGAGAACAGGGGCCGGGAGGAGACCCAGTACTTC.

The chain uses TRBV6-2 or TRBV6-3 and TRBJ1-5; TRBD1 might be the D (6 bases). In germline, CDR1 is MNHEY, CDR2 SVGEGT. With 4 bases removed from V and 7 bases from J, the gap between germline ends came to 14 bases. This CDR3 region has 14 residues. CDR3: CASSFRGWEQPQHF. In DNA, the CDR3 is TGTGCCAGCAGTTTCAGGGGTTGGGAGCAGCCCCAGCATTTT.

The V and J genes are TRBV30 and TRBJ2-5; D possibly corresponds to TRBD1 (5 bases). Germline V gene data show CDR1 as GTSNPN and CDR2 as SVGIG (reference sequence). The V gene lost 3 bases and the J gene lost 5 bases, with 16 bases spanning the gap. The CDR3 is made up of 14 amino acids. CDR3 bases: TGTGCCTGGAGGGGGCGTTTGATTGGGGAGACCCAGTACTTC. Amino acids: CAWRGRLIGETQYF.

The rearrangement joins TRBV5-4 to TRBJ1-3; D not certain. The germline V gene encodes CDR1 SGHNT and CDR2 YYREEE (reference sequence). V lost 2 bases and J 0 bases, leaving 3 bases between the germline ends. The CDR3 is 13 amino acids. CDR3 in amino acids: CASSFSSGNTIYF. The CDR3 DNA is TGTGCCAGCAGCTTCAGCTCTGGAAACACCATATATTTT.

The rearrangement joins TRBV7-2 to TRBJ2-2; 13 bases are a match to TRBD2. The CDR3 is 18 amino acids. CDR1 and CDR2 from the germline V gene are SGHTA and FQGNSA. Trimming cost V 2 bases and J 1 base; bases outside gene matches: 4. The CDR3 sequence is CASSLSGTSGMNTGELFF. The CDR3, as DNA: TGTGCCAGCAGCTTATCCGGGACTAGCGGGATGAACACCGGGGAGCTGTTTTTT.

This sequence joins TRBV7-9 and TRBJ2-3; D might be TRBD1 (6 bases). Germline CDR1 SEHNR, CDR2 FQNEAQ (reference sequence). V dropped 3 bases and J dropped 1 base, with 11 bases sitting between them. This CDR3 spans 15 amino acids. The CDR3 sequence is CASSLLQGRTDTQYF. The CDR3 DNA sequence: TGTGCCAGCAGCTTGCTACAGGGTCGCACAGATACGCAGTATTTT.

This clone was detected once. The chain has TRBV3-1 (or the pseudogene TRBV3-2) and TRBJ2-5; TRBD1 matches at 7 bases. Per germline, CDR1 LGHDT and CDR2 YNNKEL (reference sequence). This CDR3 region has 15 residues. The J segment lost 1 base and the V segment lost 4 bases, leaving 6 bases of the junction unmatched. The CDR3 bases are TGTGCCAGCAGCCCACTCGGACAGGCCCAAGAGACCCAGTACTTC. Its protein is CASSPLGQAQETQYF.

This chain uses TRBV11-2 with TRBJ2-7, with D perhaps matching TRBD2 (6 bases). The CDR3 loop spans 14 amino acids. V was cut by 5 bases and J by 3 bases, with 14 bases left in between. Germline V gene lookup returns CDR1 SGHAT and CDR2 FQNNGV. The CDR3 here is CASSAEGRDYEQYF. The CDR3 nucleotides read TGTGCCAGCAGCGCCGAGGGGCGGGACTACGAGCAGTACTTC.

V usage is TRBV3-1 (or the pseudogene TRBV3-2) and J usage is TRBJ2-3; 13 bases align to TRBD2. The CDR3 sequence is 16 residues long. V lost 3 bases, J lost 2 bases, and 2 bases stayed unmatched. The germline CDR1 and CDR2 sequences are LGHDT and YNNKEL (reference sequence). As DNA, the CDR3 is TGTGCCAGCAGCCAGGGACTAGCGGGAATCACAGATACGCAGTATTTT. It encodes CASSQGLAGITDTQYF.

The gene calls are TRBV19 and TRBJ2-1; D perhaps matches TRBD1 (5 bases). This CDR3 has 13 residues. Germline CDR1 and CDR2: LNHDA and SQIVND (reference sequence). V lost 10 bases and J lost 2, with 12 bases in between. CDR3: CATAWGPYNEQFF. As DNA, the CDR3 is TGTGCCACTGCCTGGGGCCCCTACAATGAGCAGTTCTTC.